The text below deals with one T cell receptor beta chain. There are many counts of this clonotype. What this receptor recognizes is not known. No per-base quality is available; no much larger clone lies one base away. This sample is part of a study of CD8 T cells in ankylosing spondylitis (dated by TCRdb to about 2017). A note on the overall study: The study profiled T cell receptor beta repertoires in healthy donors and ankylosing spondylitis patients to find disease-linked TCR variants. In total, the full study cohort was made up of about 110 healthy donors and some 26 ankylosing spondylitis patients. Peripheral blood samples were taken, and synovial fluid was additionally collected from ankylosing spondylitis patients. Points the paper makes about the study in general: A TCR beta motif of about eight highly homologous amino acid variants appeared characteristic of blood from ankylosing spondylitis patients. Some of the motif variants had been reported before in the synovial fluid and blood of reactive arthritis patients, a finding that suggests common disease-initiation mechanisms. The disease-linked clones were reported to be significantly enriched in matched synovial fluid samples from ankylosing spondylitis patients. The disease-linked clones had a CD8+ phenotype and were found at relatively low frequencies in peripheral blood.

Reading the germline V gene (reference sequence) gives CDR1 SEHNR and CDR2 FQNEAQ. From its cysteine to its phenylalanine, the CDR3 spans 12 amino acids. CDR3 DNA is the only sequence kept; it has 36 bases, read in frame from the first base. The junction carries 10 bases between V and J, which are trimmed by 1 base and 10 bases respectively. Sequencing was performed on an Illumina HiSeq 2500. TCR beta libraries were prepared by quantitative 5'-RACE with molecular barcodes. As for the authors' bioinformatics: To identify disease-linked TCR variants, a new computational method was used, one built on a probabilistic model of VDJ rearrangement. TCRdb passed the public sequencing reads through fastp at Q25 and MiXCR, retaining productive beta sequences. Each entry merges the rows of one CDR3 protein and shows their most common DNA and genes. TCRdb's processing, not the authors' own work, is the source of the V and J calls. The sample contains some 140,000 distinct CDR3 sequences, roughly 8% of them found a single time. The ten largest clonotypes hold less than 7.5% of the sample.

Synovial fluid samples were matched to blood samples from the same ankylosing spondylitis patients. The chain couples TRBV7-9 to TRBJ1-2, with no D gene named confidently. Material: synovial fluid, either unsorted or a sorted T cell fraction (not recorded which). This sequence was found in a male donor with ankylosing spondylitis. DNA sequence: TGTGCCAGCAGCTTAGATCTTTTCGACTACACCTTC. Its translation is CASSLDLFDYTF.